These 26 T cell receptor beta chains share one sample of origin, sequenced in a study of response to subunit inactivated influenza vaccine. TCRdb reanalysed the RT-PCR reads using MiXCR and keeps one entry per CDR3 protein. The data show around 850,000 distinct CDR3 sequences, around 20% seen once. The sequenced sample was PBMCs from blood, obtained around 5 days after vaccination. Source of these receptors: a man aged 45-60 years who received an inactivated influenza vaccine.

This clonotype was seen more than once but under ten times. This chain connects TRBV15 to TRBJ2-5; TRBD2 aligns across 12 bases. V shed 5 bases and J 3 bases; nucleotides not matched to a gene: 7. The CDR3 totals 16 residues. Germline V lookup: CDR1 LNHNV, CDR2 YYDKDF (reference sequence). This CDR3 is CATSSHGLAGKETQYF. CDR3 sequence (DNA): TGTGCCACCAGCTCACACGGACTAGCGGGAAAAGAGACCCAGTACTTC.

This rearrangement joins TRBV4-3 to TRBJ2-2; D remains ambiguous. V gave up 0 bases and J gave up 7 bases, with 9 bases separating them. In germline, CDR1 is LGHNA, CDR2 YSLEER. The CDR3 contains 14 residues. CDR3 DNA: TGCGCCAGCAGCCAAGAACAGTTCGTCGGGGAGCTGTTTTTT. Its translation is CASSQEQFVGELFF.

This clonotype has more than one count but fewer than ten. The chain uses TRBV10-3 and TRBJ2-1; perhaps TRBD2 as D (6 bases). The CDR3 length is 12 residues. The V and J ends lost 3 bases and 15 bases respectively, with 15 bases between them. The germline CDR1 and CDR2 sequences are ENHRY and SYGVKD. The CDR3, as DNA: TGTGCCATCAGTGATTATGGGGGGAGGTCGTTCTTC. Amino acids: CAISDYGGRSFF.

This clonotype occurred many times. The junction does not match germline at one end; this may be a read error. The chain's CDR3 is CASSFGTGEQALKF. CDR3 nucleotide sequence: TGTGCCAGCAGCTTCGGGACAGGGGAACAGGCCCTCAAATTC. The rearrangement uses TRBV7-9 and TRBJ2-7; TRBD1 matches 10 bases. Germline V lookup: CDR1 SEHNR, CDR2 FQNEAQ (reference sequence). The CDR3 extends over 14 amino acids.

CDR3 amino acids: CASSLGAGVPYEQYF. DNA for the CDR3: TGTGCCAGCAGCTTAGGTGCAGGGGTCCCCTACGAGCAGTACTTC. The rearrangement links TRBV7-2 to TRBJ2-7; tentatively, D is TRBD1 (6 bases). From germline, CDR1 is SGHTA and CDR2 FQGNSA. This CDR3 region has 15 residues. The germline V and J ends were trimmed by 1 base and 2 bases, with 12 bases remaining between them.

Only a few counts were recorded for this clonotype. This chain links TRBV6-5 with TRBJ2-3, with TRBD2 identical over 7 bases. The CDR3 contains 16 residues. CDR1 and CDR2 (germline): MNHEY, SVGAGI. V lost 0 bases and J lost 2; bases outside the gene matches: 5. CDR3: CASSYSGGGFTDTQYF. The CDR3, as DNA: TGTGCCAGCAGTTACTCGGGGGGGGGATTCACAGATACGCAGTATTTT.

This clonotype turned up a few times. This chain uses TRBV7-9 with TRBJ1-4; D is ambiguous. In germline, CDR1 is SEHNR, CDR2 FQNEAQ (reference sequence). There are 13 residues in the CDR3. The V gene lost 4 bases and the J gene lost 3 bases, with 6 bases spanning the gap. The CDR3 DNA is TGTGCCAGCAGCTCGAACCCTAATGAAAAACTGTTTTTT. This codes for CASSSNPNEKLFF.

The chain employs TRBV29-1 and TRBJ2-1; D unclear. V gave up 7 bases and J gave up 7 bases, with 14 bases separating them. CDR1 and CDR2 from the germline V gene are SQVTM and ANQGSEA. The CDR3 loop spans 12 amino acids. The CDR3 nucleotides are TGCAGCGGGTGGGCAGGAAAGAATGAGCAGTTCTTC. Protein: CSGWAGKNEQFF.

This rearrangement joins TRBV10-3 to TRBJ2-7; D gene ambiguous. Germline V lookup: CDR1 ENHRY, CDR2 SYGVKD. The CDR3 spans 12 residues. V was shortened by 4 bases and J by 2 bases, with 6 bases between the two germline ends. CDR3: CAISARTYEQYF. Here the CDR3 DNA reads TGTGCCATCAGTGCCCGAACCTACGAGCAGTACTTC.

In its sample, this clonotype was seen a few times. V gene TRBV20-1 combines with J gene TRBJ2-3; TRBD1 matches 9 bases. Germline V lookup: CDR1 DFQATT, CDR2 SNEGSKA (reference sequence). CDR3 length equals 14 residues. Trimming cost V 6 bases and J 3 bases; bases outside gene matches: 7. In nucleotides, the CDR3 is TGCAGTGCGCTGAGGACAGGGGTAACAGATACGCAGTATTTT. Its protein is CSALRTGVTDTQYF.

This clonotype was counted between two and nine times. This chain links TRBV20-1 with TRBJ2-3, with 9 bases that match TRBD2. CDR1 is DFQATT, CDR2 SNEGSKA, per germline (reference sequence). V trimming: 4 bases; J trimming: 5 bases; junction bases outside the gene matches: 10. The CDR3 runs 15 residues. CDR3 DNA sequence: TGCAGTGCTATCGACGCGGGGGGGCGAAAAGATACGCAGTATTTT. It specifies CSAIDAGGRKDTQYF.

This chain joins TRBV20-1 and TRBJ2-1; TRBD2 is a possible D gene (6 bases). Trimming took 7 bases from V and 1 from J, leaving 20 bases between them. Germline lookup yields CDR1 DFQATT and CDR2 SNEGSKA (reference sequence). This CDR3 is 16 amino acids long. The CDR3 protein is CSVRDGAGPSYNEQFF. DNA for the CDR3: TGCAGTGTTAGGGACGGAGCGGGCCCTTCCTACAATGAGCAGTTCTTC.

There are a few counts of this clonotype. The rearrangement links TRBV30 to TRBJ1-2, with D tentatively TRBD1 (5 bases). This CDR3 region has 17 residues. V lost 2 bases and J lost 0, with 19 bases in between. Germline CDR1 is GTSNPN and CDR2 is SVGIG (reference sequence). This chain's CDR3 is CAWSQGPESGANYGYTF. The CDR3 bases are TGTGCCTGGAGTCAGGGCCCAGAGAGCGGGGCTAACTATGGCTACACCTTC. The variable domain in full, with the rest retrieved from reference TRBV30 and TRBJ1-2, is SQTIHQWPATLVQPVGSPLSLECTVEGTSNPNLYWYRQAAGRGLQLLFYSVGIGQISSEVPQNLSASRPQDRQFILSSKKLLLSDSGFYLCAWSQGPESGANYGYTFGSGTRLTVV.

This clonotype was seen a handful of times. The V gene is TRBV29-1, the J gene TRBJ2-7, with D unclear. V dropped 3 bases and J dropped 1 base, with 10 bases sitting between them. CDR1 is SQVTM, CDR2 ANQGSEA, per germline. The CDR3 sequence is 13 residues long. Written as DNA, the CDR3 is TGCAGCGTTGAGGATCAGGTTTCCTACGAGCAGTACTTC. Encoded protein: CSVEDQVSYEQYF.

This clonotype was seen a handful of times. The chain recombines TRBV30 with TRBJ1-5; TRBD1 might be the D (5 bases). V was shortened by 4 bases and J by 0 bases, with 10 bases between the two germline ends. CDR1 is GTSNPN, CDR2 SVGIG, per germline (reference sequence). The CDR3 consists of 14 residues. This CDR3 reads CAWTGTGSNQPQHF. In nucleotides, the CDR3 is TGTGCCTGGACTGGGACCGGTAGCAATCAGCCCCAGCATTTT.

Ten or more counts support this clonotype. The V and J genes are TRBV10-3 and TRBJ2-7, with a tentative D call TRBD1 (5 bases). This CDR3 is built from 13 residues. Germline lookup yields CDR1 ENHRY and CDR2 SYGVKD. V was shortened by 3 bases and J by 6 bases, with 12 bases between the two germline ends. This CDR3 is CAISEPGYREQYF. CDR3 in DNA: TGTGCCATCAGTGAACCAGGGTATCGCGAGCAGTACTTC.

This clonotype was observed a few times. The V gene is TRBV20-1, the J gene TRBJ2-3; D is unclear. CDR1 is DFQATT and CDR2 is SNEGSKA in the germline V gene (reference sequence). This CDR3 has 12 amino acids. V lost 6 bases to trimming and J lost 5 bases, with 12 bases between them. CDR3 sequence reads: CSAIRVIDTQYF. The CDR3, as DNA: TGCAGTGCCATTCGGGTGATAGATACGCAGTATTTT.

The V gene is TRBV30, the J gene TRBJ1-5; no clear D. This CDR3 contains 15 residues. Germline V gene lookup returns CDR1 GTSNPN and CDR2 SVGIG (reference sequence). V gave up 0 bases and J gave up 5 bases, with 14 bases separating them. CDR3 coding DNA: TGTGCCTGGAGTGTACATGGGGTCGGGTATCAGCCCCAGCATTTT. It is translated as CAWSVHGVGYQPQHF.

This clonotype showed up just a few times. This chain links TRBV20-1 with TRBJ2-7; maybe TRBD2 (5 bases). CDR1 and CDR2 from the germline V gene are DFQATT and SNEGSKA (reference sequence). The V end was cut by 6 bases, the J end by 3 bases, with 15 bases between. The CDR3 has 13 amino acids. Here the CDR3 reads CSARGTWGYEQYF. CDR3 sequence (DNA): TGCAGTGCCCGGGGAACGTGGGGCTACGAGCAGTACTTC.

This clonotype was seen a handful of times. The chain uses TRBV27 and TRBJ1-1; D gene ambiguous. Between the trimmed V and J ends, which lost 4 bases and 1 base, there was a span of 10 bases. The CDR3 spans 14 residues. Germline CDR1 reads MNHEY; CDR2 reads SMNVEV (reference sequence). The CDR3 protein is CASSSPTRNTEAFF. Written as DNA, the CDR3 is TGTGCCAGCAGTTCACCGACGAGGAACACTGAAGCTTTCTTT.

This clonotype was detected a few times. The CDR3 is CAISESRDYNNEQFF. The CDR3 DNA sequence: TGTGCCATCAGTGAGTCTAGGGACTACAACAATGAGCAGTTCTTC. The J gene is TRBJ2-1, the V gene TRBV10-3, with 7 bases fitting TRBD2. This CDR3 comprises 15 residues. Trimming cost V 0 bases and J 5 bases; bases outside gene matches: 4. In germline, CDR1 is ENHRY, CDR2 SYGVKD.

The chain is built from TRBV20-1 and TRBJ2-1; no firm D call. V was pared by 6 bases and J by 0 bases, with 15 bases between. The CDR3 length is 15 residues. The V gene's germline CDR1 is DFQATT and CDR2 SNEGSKA (reference sequence). The CDR3 protein is CSAPEIPSSYNEQFF. CDR3 DNA: TGCAGTGCACCGGAAATCCCCAGCTCCTACAATGAGCAGTTCTTC.

This clonotype was counted a few times. The chain recombines TRBV28 with TRBJ2-1; 9 bases are shared with TRBD2. Germline CDR1 and CDR2: MDHEN and SYDVKM. V shed 7 bases and J 7 bases; nucleotides not matched to a gene: 17. The CDR3 runs to 17 residues. CDR3 sequence reads: CASTTYSGRTTLNEQFF. CDR3 in DNA: TGTGCCAGCACAACCTACAGCGGGAGGACGACCCTAAATGAGCAGTTCTTC.

The genes are TRBV5-1 and TRBJ2-5; 8 positions agree with TRBD2. Germline V CDR1 and CDR2: SGHRS, YFSETQ. The V gene end was trimmed by 4 bases and the J gene end by 1 base; junction bases not matched to a gene: 12. This CDR3 has 17 residues. As DNA, the CDR3 is TGCGCCAGCAGCCCGAAGGGGATAGCGGGGCTCCAAGAGACCCAGTACTTC. Translated: CASSPKGIAGLQETQYF.

This clonotype appeared a single time. The rearrangement uses TRBV28 and TRBJ2-1; 9 bases agree with TRBD2. CDR3 length equals 15 residues. Losses at the gene ends were 7 bases for V and 9 bases for J; bases not matched to a gene: 13. The germline gives CDR1 MDHEN, CDR2 SYDVKM. The CDR3 DNA sequence: TGTGCCAGCACCTCTCGGCGGGGGGGGTCTGTTGAGCAGTTCTTC. The encoded protein is CASTSRRGGSVEQFF.

The J gene is TRBJ2-7, the V gene TRBV4-3, with D uncertain. CDR3 length: 15 amino acids. Germline loops: CDR1 LGHNA, CDR2 YSLEER. The V end was cut by 0 bases, the J end by 6 bases, with 15 bases between. CDR3 in DNA: TGCGCCAGCAGCCAAGATAACCACCCCAGTAGCGAGCAGTACTTC. Protein product: CASSQDNHPSSEQYF.